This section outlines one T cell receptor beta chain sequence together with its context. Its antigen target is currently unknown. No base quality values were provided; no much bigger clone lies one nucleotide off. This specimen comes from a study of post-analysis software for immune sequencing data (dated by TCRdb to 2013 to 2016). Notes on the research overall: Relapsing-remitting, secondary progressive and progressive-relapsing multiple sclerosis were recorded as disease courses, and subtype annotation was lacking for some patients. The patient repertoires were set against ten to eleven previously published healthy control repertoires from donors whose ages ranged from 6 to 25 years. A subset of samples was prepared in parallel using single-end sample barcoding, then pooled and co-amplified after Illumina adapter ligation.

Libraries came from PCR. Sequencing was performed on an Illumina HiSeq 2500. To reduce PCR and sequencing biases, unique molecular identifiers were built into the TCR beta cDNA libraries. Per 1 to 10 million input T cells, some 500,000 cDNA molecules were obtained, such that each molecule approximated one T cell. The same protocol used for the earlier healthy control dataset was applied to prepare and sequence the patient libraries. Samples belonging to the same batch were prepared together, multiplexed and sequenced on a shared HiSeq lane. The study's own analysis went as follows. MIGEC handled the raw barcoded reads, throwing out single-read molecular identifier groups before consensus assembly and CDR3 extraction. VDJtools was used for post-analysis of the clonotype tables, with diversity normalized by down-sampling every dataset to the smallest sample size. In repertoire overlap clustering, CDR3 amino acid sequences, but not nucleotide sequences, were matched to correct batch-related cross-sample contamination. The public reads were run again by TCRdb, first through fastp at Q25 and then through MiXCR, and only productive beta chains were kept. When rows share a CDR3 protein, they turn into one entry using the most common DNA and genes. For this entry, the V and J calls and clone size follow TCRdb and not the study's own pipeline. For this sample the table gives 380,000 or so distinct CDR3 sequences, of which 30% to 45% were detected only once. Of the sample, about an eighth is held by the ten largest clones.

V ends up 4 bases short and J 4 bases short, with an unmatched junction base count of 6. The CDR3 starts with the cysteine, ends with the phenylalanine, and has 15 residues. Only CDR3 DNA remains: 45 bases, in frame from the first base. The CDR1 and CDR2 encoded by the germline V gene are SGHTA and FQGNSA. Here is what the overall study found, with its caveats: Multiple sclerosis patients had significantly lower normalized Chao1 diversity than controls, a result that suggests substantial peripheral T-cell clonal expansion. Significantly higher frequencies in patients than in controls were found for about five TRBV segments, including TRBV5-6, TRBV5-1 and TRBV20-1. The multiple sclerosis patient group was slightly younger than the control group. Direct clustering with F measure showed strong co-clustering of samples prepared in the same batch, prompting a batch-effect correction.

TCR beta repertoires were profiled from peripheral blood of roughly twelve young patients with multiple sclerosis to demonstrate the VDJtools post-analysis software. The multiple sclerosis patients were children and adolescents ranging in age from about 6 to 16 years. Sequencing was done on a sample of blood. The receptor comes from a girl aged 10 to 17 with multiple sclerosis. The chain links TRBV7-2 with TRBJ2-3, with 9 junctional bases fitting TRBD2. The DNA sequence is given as TGTGCCAGCAGCTCGAGCGGGGGGTATCCAGATACGCAGTATTTT. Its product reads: CASSSSGGYPDTQYF.